The present T cell receptor (beta chain) was sequenced within a study of radiation and T cells in renal cell carcinoma. Regarding this clone: Its antigen remains unidentified.

Generated by immunoSEQ multiplex PCR, the TCRdb table keeps only in-frame clones and is missing some. The sample consists of approximately 5,700 clones, 68% of them appearing once. Study-wide results and caveats: Irradiated tumors held more dominant CDR3 motifs than control tumors.

The CDR3 consists of 16 residues. CDR1 SGDLS and CDR2 YYNGEE come from the germline V gene. Trimming removed 0 bases from V and 2 bases from J, with 12 bases in between. The treatment: treatment-naive control, cytoreductive nephrectomy. The tumor was a clear cell renal cell carcinoma. The material was tumor tissue, obtained from a patient whose treatment was nephrectomy without radiotherapy. The chain links TRBV9 to TRBJ2-1; D uncertain. The sequence derives from a human donor with renal cell carcinoma. The CDR3 DNA follows: TGTGCCAGCAGCGTAGACTTCAGCGTAGCCTACAATGAGCAGTTCTTC. This gives the protein CASSVDFSVAYNEQFF.